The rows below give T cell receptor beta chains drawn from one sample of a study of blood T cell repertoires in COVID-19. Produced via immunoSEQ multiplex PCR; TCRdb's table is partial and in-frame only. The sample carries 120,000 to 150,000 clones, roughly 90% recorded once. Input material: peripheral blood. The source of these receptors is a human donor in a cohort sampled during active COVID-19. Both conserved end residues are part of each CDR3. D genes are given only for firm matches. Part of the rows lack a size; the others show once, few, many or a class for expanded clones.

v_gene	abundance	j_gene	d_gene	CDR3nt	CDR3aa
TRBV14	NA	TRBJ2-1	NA	TGTGCCAGCAGCAACCCTTCCGAAGCCTCAAGTCCCTACAATGAGCAGTTCTTC	CASSNPSEASSPYNEQFF
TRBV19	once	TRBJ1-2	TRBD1	TGTGCCAGTAGGGGGACAGGTTATGGCTACACCTTC	CASRGTGYGYTF
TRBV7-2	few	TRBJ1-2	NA	TGTGCCAGCAGCTTCGAAAGGGGTGGCTACACCTTC	CASSFERGGYTF
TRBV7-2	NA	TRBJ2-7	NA	TGTGCCAGCAGCTTAAACGGGGGAGGTTTCTACGAGCAGTACTTC	CASSLNGGGFYEQYF
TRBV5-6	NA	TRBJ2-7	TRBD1	TGTGCCAGCAGCCGGACAGGGAAGGGCTACGAGCAGTACTTC	CASSRTGKGYEQYF
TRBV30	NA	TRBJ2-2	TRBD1	TGTGCCTGGAGTTCGCTAGACAGGGGGCAAACCGGGGAGCTGTTTTTT	CAWSSLDRGQTGELFF
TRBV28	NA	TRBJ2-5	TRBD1	TGTGCCAGCAGTTTGGGGACAGGGGCCGAGACCCAGTACTTC	CASSLGTGAETQYF
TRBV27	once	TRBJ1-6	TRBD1	TGTGCCAGCAGATCAGACAGGGGGAATTCACCCCTCCACTTT	CASRSDRGNSPLHF
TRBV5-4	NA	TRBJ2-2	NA	TGTGCCAGCAGCTTGGCGGGACACTTGAAACCCGGGGAGCTGTTTTTT	CASSLAGHLKPGELFF
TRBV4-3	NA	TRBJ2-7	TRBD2	TGCGCCAGCAGCCCTTCGGGGGGGCCGTACGAGCAGTACTTC	CASSPSGGPYEQYF
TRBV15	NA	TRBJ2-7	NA	TGTGCCACCAGCAGAGATGGGGGGTGGGTTTCCACCTACGAGCAGTACTTC	CATSRDGGWVSTYEQYF
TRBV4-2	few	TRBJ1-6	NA	TGTGCCAGCAGCCAAATTCGAAAACAGGGAAATGATTCACCCCTCCACTTT	CASSQIRKQGNDSPLHF
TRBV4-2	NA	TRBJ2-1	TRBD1	TGTGCCAGCAGCCGGGGACAGGCGATCTACAATGAGCAGTTCTTC	CASSRGQAIYNEQFF
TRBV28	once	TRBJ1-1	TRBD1	TGTGCCAGCTTACAGGGGGGCTACGACACTGAAGCTTTCTTT	CASLQGGYDTEAFF
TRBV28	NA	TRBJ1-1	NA	TGTGCCAGCAGTATTAGTTTGGTGATGAACACTGAAGCTTTCTTT	CASSISLVMNTEAFF
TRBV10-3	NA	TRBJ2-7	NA	TGTGCCATCAGTGCCCCTCTTTCCTACGAGCAGTACTTC	CAISAPLSYEQYF
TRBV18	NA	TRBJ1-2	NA	TGTGCCAGCTCACTCGGACAGCAACGAAACTATGGCTACACCTTC	CASSLGQQRNYGYTF
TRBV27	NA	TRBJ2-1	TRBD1	TGTGCCAGCACAGGGACAGGCGGTTCCAATGAGCAGTTCTTC	CASTGTGGSNEQFF
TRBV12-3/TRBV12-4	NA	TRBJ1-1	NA	TGTGCCAGCAGTTTTGGCGGGGTCACTGAAGCTTTCTTT	CASSFGGVTEAFF
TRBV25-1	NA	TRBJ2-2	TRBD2	TGTGCCAGCAGTCCAAAGACTAGCGGGAGAGGCGGGGAGCTGTTTTTT	CASSPKTSGRGGELFF
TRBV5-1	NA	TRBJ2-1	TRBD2	TGCGCCAGCAGCCCGTTAGCGGGAGCGAATGAGCAGTTCTTC	CASSPLAGANEQFF
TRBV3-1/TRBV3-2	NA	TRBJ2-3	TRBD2	TGTGCCAGCAGCCAAGCTAGCGGCTCAGATACGCAGTATTTT	CASSQASGSDTQYF
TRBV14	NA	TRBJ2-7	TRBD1	TGTGCCAGCAGCCCCTCGGGGGACAGGGGGAGACAGTACTTC	CASSPSGDRGRQYF
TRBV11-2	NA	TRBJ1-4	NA	TGTGCCAGCAGCTTATGGGAACAGGGTAATGAAAAACTGTTTTTT	CASSLWEQGNEKLFF
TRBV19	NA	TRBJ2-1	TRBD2	TGTGCCAGTAGTATTCAGAGCGGGAGTAGCGGAAATGAGCAGTTCTTC	CASSIQSGSSGNEQFF
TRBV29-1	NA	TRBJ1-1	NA	TGCAGCGTTGTCTCCGGGAACACTGAAGCTTTCTTT	CSVVSGNTEAFF
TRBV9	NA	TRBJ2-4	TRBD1	TGTGCCAGCAGCGGCCCCGGGACAGGACTTTTAAACATTCAGTACTTC	CASSGPGTGLLNIQYF
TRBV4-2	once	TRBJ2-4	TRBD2	TGTGCCAGCAGCCAAGATACGGGACTAGCGGCTTCCCTGGCCAAAAACATTCAGTACTTC	CASSQDTGLAASLAKNIQYF
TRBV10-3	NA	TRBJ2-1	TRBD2	TGTGCCATCAGTGAGACAGGGACTAGCGGGGACCTAAATGAGCAGTTCTTC	CAISETGTSGDLNEQFF
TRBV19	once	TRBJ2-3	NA	TGTGCCAGTAGTGCGGAGACGGCTAGCACAGATACGCAGTATTTT	CASSAETASTDTQYF
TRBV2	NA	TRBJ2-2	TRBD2	TGTGCCAGCAGAGCACGAGCGGGGGGGCCGGGGGAGCTGTTTTTT	CASRARAGGPGELFF
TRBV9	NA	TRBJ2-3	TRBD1	TGTGCCAGCAGCGTCGGGACAGGGAATGTGGATACGCAGTATTTT	CASSVGTGNVDTQYF
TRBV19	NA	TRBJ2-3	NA	TGTGCCAGTAGTACCAGAGTGAGGGGGGATACGCAGTATTTT	CASSTRVRGDTQYF
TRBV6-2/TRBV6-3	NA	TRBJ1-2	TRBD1	TGTGCCAGCAGTTCGAAGACAGGGGGCTTTGGCTACACCTTC	CASSSKTGGFGYTF
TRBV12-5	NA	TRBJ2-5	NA	TGTGCTAACACCTTAGCGGCTCAAGAGACCCAGTACTTC	CANTLAAQETQYF
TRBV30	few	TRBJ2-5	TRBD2	TGTGCCTGGAGTAGACTGGGGACTAGCGGGACCCAGTACTTC	CAWSRLGTSGTQYF
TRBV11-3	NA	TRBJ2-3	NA	TGTGCCAGCAGCATTACGTCGGTCTCTAGCACAGATACGCAGTATTTT	CASSITSVSSTDTQYF
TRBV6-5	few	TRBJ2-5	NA	TGTGCCAGCAGTCGGACAGACCAAGAGACCCAGTACTTC	CASSRTDQETQYF
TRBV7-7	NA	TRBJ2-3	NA	TGTGCTAGCAGCTCCGGGGGGCCTGGCACAGATACGCAGTATTTT	CASSSGGPGTDTQYF
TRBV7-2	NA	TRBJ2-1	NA	TGTGCCAGCAGCTTTATCGAATGGGGAGACAATGAGCAGTTCTTC	CASSFIEWGDNEQFF
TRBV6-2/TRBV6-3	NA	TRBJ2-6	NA	TGTGCCAGCAGTTACCTCCGGAGCTCTGGGGCCAACGTCCTGACTTTC	CASSYLRSSGANVLTF
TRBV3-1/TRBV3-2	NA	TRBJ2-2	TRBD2	TGTGCCAGCAACAATGCGGGGGGCTTTAACACCGGGGAGCTGTTTTTT	CASNNAGGFNTGELFF
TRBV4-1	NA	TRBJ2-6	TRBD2	TGCGCCAGCAGCCCAGGACTAGCGGGACCTCCCGGGGCCAACGTCCTGACTTTC	CASSPGLAGPPGANVLTF
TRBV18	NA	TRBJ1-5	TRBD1	TGTGCCAGCTCACCAACAGGGGGAAGCAATCAGCCCCAGCATTTT	CASSPTGGSNQPQHF
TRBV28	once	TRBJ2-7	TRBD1	TGTGCCAGCAGTCGCGGGACAGGGGCCCTACCCTACGAGCAGTACTTC	CASSRGTGALPYEQYF
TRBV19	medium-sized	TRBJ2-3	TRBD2	TGTGCCAGTAGTGCATCTAGCGGGAGTTTTGCAGATACGCAGTATTTT	CASSASSGSFADTQYF
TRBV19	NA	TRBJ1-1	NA	TGTGCCAGTAGTATAAGAGGGGGAGCTTTCTTT	CASSIRGGAFF
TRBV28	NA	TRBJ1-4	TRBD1	TGTGCCAGCAGGCGTTACGGGACAGGGACTAATGAAAAACTGTTTTTT	CASRRYGTGTNEKLFF
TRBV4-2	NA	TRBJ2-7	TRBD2	TGTGCCAGCGGCAGGACTAGCGGGAGTGACGAGCAGTACTTC	CASGRTSGSDEQYF
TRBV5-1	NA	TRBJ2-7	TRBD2	TGCGCCAGCAGCTCGAAATTAGCGGGGGGGCCGTCCTACGAGCAGTACTTC	CASSSKLAGGPSYEQYF
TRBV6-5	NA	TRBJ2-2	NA	TGTGCCAGCACCATCAGGGTTACCGGGGAGCTGTTTTTT	CASTIRVTGELFF
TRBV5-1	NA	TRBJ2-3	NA	TGCGCCAGCAGCTTGGAACACCGAAGCACAGATACGCAGTATTTT	CASSLEHRSTDTQYF
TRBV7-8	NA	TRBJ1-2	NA	TGTGCCAGCAGCTTACGGGCTAACTATGGCTACACCTTC	CASSLRANYGYTF
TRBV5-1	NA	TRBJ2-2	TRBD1	TGCGCCAGCAGCTTGGACTTTAGGGGGCTGATGGGGGAGCTGTTTTTT	CASSLDFRGLMGELFF
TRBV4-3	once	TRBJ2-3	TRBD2	TGCGCCAGCAGCCAAGATACGCCAGCGGGGGGGTGGACAGATACGCAGTATTTT	CASSQDTPAGGWTDTQYF
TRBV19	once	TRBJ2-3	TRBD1	TGTGCCAGTAGCCCAAGGGACAGCTACACAGATACGCAGTATTTT	CASSPRDSYTDTQYF
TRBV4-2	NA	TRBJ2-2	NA	TGTGCCAGCAGCCAGCGGATGGGTCCCGGGGAGCTGTTTTTT	CASSQRMGPGELFF